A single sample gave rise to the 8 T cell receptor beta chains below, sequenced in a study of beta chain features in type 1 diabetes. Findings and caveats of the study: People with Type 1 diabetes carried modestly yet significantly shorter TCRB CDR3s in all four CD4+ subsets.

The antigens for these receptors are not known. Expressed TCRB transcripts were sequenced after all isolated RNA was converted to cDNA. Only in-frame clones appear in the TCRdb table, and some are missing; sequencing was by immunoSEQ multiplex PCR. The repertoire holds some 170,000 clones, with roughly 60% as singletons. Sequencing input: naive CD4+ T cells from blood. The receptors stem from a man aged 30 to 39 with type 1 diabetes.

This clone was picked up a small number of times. The CDR3 bases are TGTGCCAGCAGCTTGCACAGGGGTACCCCCAATGAGCAGTTCTTC. Encoded protein: CASSLHRGTPNEQFF. The rearrangement uses TRBV5-6 and TRBJ2-1; TRBD1 agrees at 7 bases. Trimming removed 1 base from V and 6 bases from J; junction bases left unmatched: 7. The CDR3 consists of 15 residues. CDR1 is SGHDT, CDR2 YYEEEE, per germline.

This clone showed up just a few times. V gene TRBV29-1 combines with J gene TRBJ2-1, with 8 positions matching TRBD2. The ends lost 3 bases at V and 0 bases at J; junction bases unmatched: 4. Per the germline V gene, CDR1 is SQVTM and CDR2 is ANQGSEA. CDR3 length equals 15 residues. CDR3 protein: CSVEGLDHSYNEQFF. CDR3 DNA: TGCAGCGTTGAGGGACTAGATCACTCCTACAATGAGCAGTTCTTC.

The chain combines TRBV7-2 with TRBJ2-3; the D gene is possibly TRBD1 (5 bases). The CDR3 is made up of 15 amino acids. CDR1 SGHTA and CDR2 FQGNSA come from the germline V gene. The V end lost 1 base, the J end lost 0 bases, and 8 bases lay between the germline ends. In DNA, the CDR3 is TGTGCCAGCAGCTTAGGTGGGGCTAGCACAGATACGCAGTATTTT. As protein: CASSLGGASTDTQYF.

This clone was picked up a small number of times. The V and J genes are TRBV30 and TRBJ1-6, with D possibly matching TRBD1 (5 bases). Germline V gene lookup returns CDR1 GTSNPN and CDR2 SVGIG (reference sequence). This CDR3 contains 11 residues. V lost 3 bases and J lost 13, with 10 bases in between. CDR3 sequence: CAWSTGTPLHF. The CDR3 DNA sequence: TGTGCCTGGAGCACAGGAACGCCCCTCCACTTT.

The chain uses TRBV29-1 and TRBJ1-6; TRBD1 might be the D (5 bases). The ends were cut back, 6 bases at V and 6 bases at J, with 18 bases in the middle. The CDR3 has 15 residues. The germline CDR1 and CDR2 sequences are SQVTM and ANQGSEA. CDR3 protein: CSVTVGAGGNSPLHF. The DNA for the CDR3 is TGCAGCGTGACGGTAGGGGCCGGGGGTAATTCACCCCTCCACTTT.

In nucleotides, the CDR3 is TGTGCCAGCAGCGTGGACAGCAGTTTCTCTGGAAACACCATATATTTT. Protein product: CASSVDSSFSGNTIYF. The V and J genes are TRBV9 and TRBJ1-3, with D possibly matching TRBD1 (6 bases). The CDR3 consists of 16 residues. V was cut by 2 bases and J by 0 bases, with 12 bases left in between. In germline, CDR1 is SGDLS, CDR2 YYNGEE. The variable domain in full, completed from reference TRBV9 and TRBJ1-3, reads DSGVTQTPKHLITATGQRVTLRCSPRSGDLSVYWYQQSLDQGLQFLIQYYNGEERAKGNILERFSAQQFPDLHSELNLSSLELGDSALYFCASSVDSSFSGNTIYFGEGSWLTVV.

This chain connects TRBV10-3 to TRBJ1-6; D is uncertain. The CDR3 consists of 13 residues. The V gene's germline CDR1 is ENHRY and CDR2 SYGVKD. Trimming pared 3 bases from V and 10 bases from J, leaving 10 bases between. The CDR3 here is CAISESEDSPLHF. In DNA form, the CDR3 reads TGTGCCATCAGTGAAAGTGAGGACTCACCCCTCCACTTT.

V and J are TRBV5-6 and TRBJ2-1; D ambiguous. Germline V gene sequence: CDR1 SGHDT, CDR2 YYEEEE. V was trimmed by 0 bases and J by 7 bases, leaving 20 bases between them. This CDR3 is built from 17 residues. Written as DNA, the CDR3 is TGTGCCAGCAGCTTGGGAGGCTTACCAGAGGAGTGGAATGAGCAGTTCTTC. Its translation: CASSLGGLPEEWNEQFF.